The 27 T cell receptor beta chains reported below all come from one sample, sequenced in a study of T cell clonotyping in hematopoietic cell transplantation. TCRdb keeps only in-frame clones here, not all; method: immunoSEQ multiplex PCR. The data show 13,000 to 15,000 clones, 90% to 95% seen once. The specimen comprised PBMCs, sampled 30 days after allogeneic stem cell transplant. Receptors originate from a male patient between 60 and 69 years old who had an allogeneic stem cell transplant from an unrelated donor, so the T cells may come from the graft donor. Some clones in this sample may be carry-over from other donors' samples.

J is TRBJ2-7 and V is TRBV19; 10 bases agree with TRBD1. The CDR3 runs to 15 residues. The trim removed 4 bases at V and 12 bases at J, leaving 15 bases unmatched. CDR1 is LNHDA, CDR2 SQIVND, per germline (reference sequence). As DNA, the CDR3 is TGTGCCAGTAGTACCTCGACAGGGGGCCACAACCCCATGTACTTC. Translation gives CASSTSTGGHNPMYF.

This chain uses TRBV29-1 with TRBJ1-2; TRBD1 aligns across 7 bases. There are 13 residues in the CDR3. In germline, CDR1 is SQVTM, CDR2 ANQGSEA. V shed 3 bases and J 7 bases; nucleotides not matched to a gene: 8. The CDR3 here is CSVDVDRAGGYTF. CDR3 nucleotides: TGCAGCGTTGATGTAGACAGGGCGGGTGGCTACACCTTC.

The chain carries TRBV6-5 and TRBJ2-1, with D possibly matching TRBD1 (7 bases). This CDR3 comprises 14 residues. V shed 6 bases and J shed 9 bases, with 18 bases lying between them. Germline V lookup: CDR1 MNHEY, CDR2 SVGAGI. Written as DNA, the CDR3 is TGTGCCAGCAGATTCCGGCAGGGGGGCAGTGAGCAGTTCTTC. This encodes CASRFRQGGSEQFF.

The genes are TRBV11-3 and TRBJ1-6; 11 nucleotides match TRBD1. The CDR3 is made up of 15 amino acids. Trimming removed 4 bases from V and 5 bases from J; junction bases left unmatched: 1. CDR1 and CDR2 from the germline V gene are SGHNT and YENEEA. CDR3 sequence reads: CASSSGQGDNSPLHF. The CDR3 region has the DNA TGTGCCAGCAGCTCGGGACAGGGGGATAATTCACCCCTCCACTTT.

The chain is built from TRBV13 and TRBJ2-7; no clear D. CDR3 size: 15 residues. V lost 2 bases and J 5 bases, leaving 16 bases between the germline ends. CDR1 is PRHDT, CDR2 FYEKMQ, per germline (reference sequence). Written as DNA, the CDR3 is TGTGCCAGCAGCTTACGTTCACCGGGCACCCACGAGCAGTACTTC. This codes for CASSLRSPGTHEQYF.

CDR3 coding DNA: TGTGCCAGCAGCGGGACAGGCAAAAACATTCAGTACTTC. Its protein product is CASSGTGKNIQYF. J is TRBJ2-4 and V is TRBV2; 8 bases map to TRBD1. CDR1 SNHLY and CDR2 FYNNEI come from the germline V gene. The trim removed 6 bases at V and 3 bases at J, leaving 1 base unmatched. The CDR3 spans 13 residues.

The CDR3 region is CASSPNLDSISPLHF. CDR3 nucleotides: TGTGCCAGCTCACCCAACTTGGACAGTATTTCACCCCTCCACTTT. The rearrangement links TRBV18 to TRBJ1-6; TRBD1 is a possible D gene (6 bases). This CDR3 has 15 amino acids. The V and J ends lost 3 bases and 9 bases respectively, with 15 bases between them. Germline assignment: CDR1 KGHSH and CDR2 LQKENI.

This chain links TRBV6-1 with TRBJ1-2, with D unclear. Trimming removed 2 bases from V and 0 bases from J, with 13 bases in between. Per germline, CDR1 MNHNS and CDR2 SASEGT. The CDR3 covers 16 residues. The CDR3 DNA follows: TGTGCCAGCAGTGAAATTCTGACCCCTGCTAACTATGGCTACACCTTC. Its translation: CASSEILTPANYGYTF.

This clone turned up a few times. The J gene is TRBJ1-1, the V gene TRBV29-1; D gene uncertain. The CDR3 length is 13 residues. V was clipped by 7 bases and J by 4 bases, with 16 bases between them. CDR1 is SQVTM, CDR2 ANQGSEA, per germline. The CDR3 loop is CSADGGSSTEAFF. In DNA form, the CDR3 reads TGCAGCGCCGACGGAGGATCGAGCACTGAAGCTTTCTTT. The whole variable domain, remainder taken from reference TRBV29-1 and TRBJ1-1, is SAVISQKPSRDICQRGTSLTIQCQVDSQVTMMFWYRQQPGQSLTLIATANQGSEATYESGFVIDKFPISRPNLTFSTLTVSNMSPEDSSIYLCSADGGSSTEAFFGQGTRLTVV.

The V call is TRBV11-2, the J call TRBJ2-1; 8 positions match TRBD2. V lost 5 bases to trimming and J lost 0 bases; unmatched junction nucleotides: 3. This CDR3 has 15 amino acids. In germline, CDR1 is SGHAT, CDR2 FQNNGV. The CDR3 DNA follows: TGTGCCAGCAGCGAGCGGGAGAGCTCCTACAATGAGCAGTTCTTC. Translating it yields CASSERESSYNEQFF.

The chain uses TRBV5-4 and TRBJ1-1, with D possibly matching TRBD1 (5 bases). CDR3 length equals 14 residues. Germline V gene lookup returns CDR1 SGHNT and CDR2 YYREEE (reference sequence). With 7 bases removed from V and 8 bases from J, the gap between germline ends came to 21 bases. DNA for the CDR3: TGTGCCAGCCAACTACCAAACGGGGCCGAAGAAGCTTTCTTT. Translated: CASQLPNGAEEAFF.

This chain joins TRBV9 and TRBJ1-2; D gene uncertain. The germline V and J ends were trimmed by 4 bases and 4 bases, with 17 bases remaining between them. This CDR3 is built from 15 residues. Germline V gene data show CDR1 as SGDLS and CDR2 as YYNGEE. In DNA, the CDR3 is TGTGCCAGCAGCCCCACGGAGGACGGCAGCTATGGCTACACCTTC. Translated, it gives CASSPTEDGSYGYTF.

The chain links TRBV6-5 to TRBJ2-5, with TRBD2 matching 10 bases. The CDR3 totals 14 residues. Per germline, CDR1 MNHEY and CDR2 SVGAGI. Unmatched junction bases numbered 3, after V lost 4 bases and J lost 4 bases. In DNA, the CDR3 is TGTGCCAGCAGTTCATTAGCGGGGGGAGAGACCCAGTACTTC. This sequence encodes CASSSLAGGETQYF.

This rearrangement joins TRBV6-5 to TRBJ1-5, with a weak D call TRBD1 (6 bases). Looked up from germline, CDR1 is MNHEY and CDR2 is SVGAGI. Between the trimmed V and J ends, which lost 4 bases and 3 bases, there was a span of 10 bases. The CDR3 consists of 14 residues. CDR3 amino acids: CASSSGQHNQPQHF. The CDR3 DNA sequence: TGTGCCAGCAGTTCCGGACAGCACAATCAGCCCCAGCATTTT.

The CDR3 nucleotides are TGTGCCAGCAGCAACCTTAGTGGCTACACCTTC. Its protein is CASSNLSGYTF. This chain connects TRBV7-2 to TRBJ1-2; D remains unclear. The germline gives CDR1 SGHTA, CDR2 FQGNSA. The CDR3 extends over 11 amino acids. The germline V and J ends were trimmed by 5 bases and 7 bases, with 8 bases remaining between them. Full variable domain (remainder filled in from reference TRBV7-2 and TRBJ1-2): GAGVSQSPSNKVTEKGKDVELRCDPISGHTALYWYRQSLGQGLEFLIYFQGNSAPDKSGLPSDRFSAERTGGSVSTLTIQRTQQEDSAVYLCASSNLSGYTFGSGTRLTVV.

This chain links TRBV7-6 with TRBJ1-6; D not resolved. From germline, CDR1 is SGHVS and CDR2 FNYEAQ. With 1 base removed from V and 10 bases from J, the gap between germline ends came to 8 bases. This CDR3 region has 13 residues. CDR3 loop: CASSLGFDSPLHF. Written as DNA, the CDR3 is TGTGCCAGCAGCTTAGGTTTTGACTCACCCCTCCACTTT.

This clone came up once. V is TRBV9 and J is TRBJ2-7; 7 bases are shared with TRBD1. V gave up 4 bases and J gave up 0 bases; unmatched junction bases: 7. This CDR3 spans 15 amino acids. CDR1 and CDR2 from the germline V gene are SGDLS and YYNGEE. CDR3 sequence: CASSSGQVFSYEQYF. The DNA of the CDR3 is TGTGCCAGCAGCTCCGGACAGGTCTTCTCCTACGAGCAGTACTTC.

This CDR3 is CASSLGAGLYNEQFF. CDR3 DNA sequence: TGTGCCAGCAGCTTAGGAGCGGGCCTCTACAATGAGCAGTTCTTC. The chain has TRBV11-3 and TRBJ2-1; tentative D call: TRBD2 (6 bases). Trimming cost V 1 base and J 3 bases, with 10 bases left between them. Germline assignment: CDR1 SGHNT and CDR2 YENEEA. This CDR3 is 15 amino acids long.

This clone was observed a handful of times. The V call is TRBV10-3, the J call TRBJ1-2, with a weak D call TRBD1 (6 bases). Germline V gene lookup returns CDR1 ENHRY and CDR2 SYGVKD. CDR3 length equals 15 residues. Trimming pared 3 bases from V and 4 bases from J, leaving 15 bases between. DNA of the CDR3: TGTGCCATCAGTGATGCGGACAGCCACCCCTATGGCTACACCTTC. Amino acid sequence: CAISDADSHPYGYTF.

This rearrangement joins TRBV4-2 to TRBJ1-1, with D possibly matching TRBD1 (5 bases). Germline CDR1 and CDR2: LGHNA and YNFKEQ. With 1 base removed from V and 2 bases from J, the gap between germline ends came to 11 bases. CDR3 length: 15 amino acids. This chain's CDR3 is CASSQGQGTNTEAFF. The DNA of the CDR3 is TGTGCCAGCAGCCAAGGGCAGGGAACCAACACTGAAGCTTTCTTT.

The V gene is TRBV7-9, the J gene TRBJ2-5; no clear D gene. V was cut by 4 bases and J by 0 bases, with 6 bases left in between. CDR3 length: 13 amino acids. CDR1 and CDR2 (germline): SEHNR, FQNEAQ (reference sequence). Here the CDR3 DNA reads TGTGCCAGCAGCTGGACCAACCAAGAGACCCAGTACTTC. Its protein product is CASSWTNQETQYF. The whole variable domain, filled in from reference TRBV7-9 and TRBJ2-5, reads DTGVSQNPRHKITKRGQNVTFRCDPISEHNRLYWYRQTLGQGPEFLTYFQNEAQLEKSRLLSDRFSAERPKGSFSTLEIQRTEQGDSAMYLCASSWTNQETQYFGPGTRLLVL.

The chain has TRBV5-4 and TRBJ2-2; D is possibly TRBD1 (6 bases). Germline CDR1 reads SGHNT; CDR2 reads YYREEE (reference sequence). The germline V and J ends were trimmed by 2 bases and 7 bases, with 9 bases remaining between them. This CDR3 spans 13 amino acids. The CDR3 DNA reads as TGTGCCAGCAGCTTCGAGGGGGTCGGGGAGCTGTTTTTT. The encoded protein is CASSFEGVGELFF.

The chain recombines TRBV6-6 with TRBJ1-1; 7 nucleotides match TRBD1. Trimming took 6 bases from V and 2 from J; bases not matched to a gene: 9. Looked up from germline, CDR1 is MNHNY and CDR2 is SVGAGI (reference sequence). This CDR3 region has 15 residues. The CDR3, as DNA: TGTGCCAGCAGCAGGATAGGGACAGCAAACACTGAAGCTTTCTTT. Protein: CASSRIGTANTEAFF.

The chain is built from TRBV7-9 and TRBJ1-2; no clear D. This CDR3 has 13 amino acids. Trimming removed 8 bases from V and 4 bases from J, with 14 bases in between. Germline assignment: CDR1 SEHNR and CDR2 FQNEAQ (reference sequence). CDR3 in amino acids: CASSPGRFYGYTF. CDR3 DNA: TGTGCCAGCTCCCCCGGCAGGTTCTATGGCTACACCTTC.

This sequence joins TRBV25-1 and TRBJ2-6, with D tentatively TRBD2 (5 bases). CDR3 length equals 14 residues. Per the germline V gene, CDR1 is MGHDK and CDR2 is SYGVNS. The ends were cut back, 1 base at V and 7 bases at J, with 8 bases in the middle. CDR3 DNA sequence: TGTGCCAGCAGTGAATCGGGGATAGCCAACGTCCTGACTTTC. Translating it yields CASSESGIANVLTF.

The gene calls are TRBV5-1 and TRBJ1-4; D call uncertain. The CDR3 totals 13 residues. The V gene lost 0 bases and the J gene lost 5 bases, with 5 bases spanning the gap. Germline loops: CDR1 SGHRS, CDR2 YFSETQ. Written as DNA, the CDR3 is TGCGCCAGCAGCTTGGCGGAAAATGAAAAACTGTTTTTT. Amino acids: CASSLAENEKLFF.

The J gene is TRBJ2-1, the V gene TRBV7-2, with 8 positions matching TRBD2. Per germline, CDR1 SGHTA and CDR2 FQGNSA. With 5 bases clipped from V and 3 bases from J, the junction kept 12 bases outside the gene matches. The CDR3 runs 17 residues. CDR3 DNA sequence: TGTGCCAGCAGCCGCCAACCGGGGACTAGTAGCTACAATGAGCAGTTCTTC. Protein: CASSRQPGTSSYNEQFF.